The rows below give T cell receptor beta chains drawn from one sample of a study of blood T cell repertoires in COVID-19. Clones were read by immunoSEQ multiplex PCR, and TCRdb kept only the in-frame ones, dropping some. The data contain roughly 130,000 clones, almost 85% of them singletons. Sequencing was carried out using PBMCs or T cells enriched from blood (not recorded which). All receptors derive from a woman between 50 and 59 years old with acute COVID-19. Each CDR3 is given with its conserved first and last residue. The D gene is left open where the match is weak. Size values are once, few and many counts, or a class for expanded clones, and some rows have none.

abundance | d_gene | j_gene | v_gene | CDR3nt | CDR3aa
once | - | TRBJ2-7 | TRBV5-4 | TGTGCCAGCAGCTCGGACAGCTACGAGCAGTACTTC | CASSSDSYEQYF
- | TRBD2 | TRBJ2-7 | TRBV3-1/TRBV3-2 | TGTGCCAGCAGGAACAGGGCTAGCGGGAGCTACGAGCAGTACTTC | CASRNRASGSYEQYF
few | TRBD2 | TRBJ2-1 | TRBV4-1 | TGCGCCAGCAGCCGGGGACTAGCGGGGGACAATGAGCAGTTCTTC | CASSRGLAGDNEQFF
few | TRBD1 | TRBJ2-7 | TRBV5-4 | TGTGCCAGCAGCCCCGGACAGGACATCTCCTACGAGCAGTACTTC | CASSPGQDISYEQYF
- | - | TRBJ2-4 | TRBV7-2 | TGTGCCAGCAGCTTACCGGTCACGGCCAAAAACATTCAGTACTTC | CASSLPVTAKNIQYF
- | - | TRBJ2-4 | TRBV3-1/TRBV3-2 | TGTGCCAGCTCCTTCCAGGACAAAAACATTCAGTACTTC | CASSFQDKNIQYF
- | TRBD1 | TRBJ2-5 | TRBV11-2 | TGTGCCAGCAGCACAGGACAGGTACAAGAGACCCAGTACTTC | CASSTGQVQETQYF
- | TRBD2 | TRBJ2-1 | TRBV5-1 | TGCGCCAGCAGCCCAAATTCCGGGACTAGCGGGAACAATGAGCAGTTCTTC | CASSPNSGTSGNNEQFF
- | - | TRBJ1-1 | TRBV9 | TGTGCCAGCAGCGGGTCCCCAGGCACTGAAGCTTTCTTT | CASSGSPGTEAFF
once | TRBD1 | TRBJ1-5 | TRBV7-6 | TGTGCCAGCAGCTTAGCTCCACGGACAGGGTATAGCAATCAGCCCCAGCATTTT | CASSLAPRTGYSNQPQHF
- | - | TRBJ1-2 | TRBV9 | TGTGCCAGCAGCGTAGTGGCGGTGCGGGAGGGGGACTACACCTTC | CASSVVAVREGDYTF
- | TRBD1 | TRBJ2-7 | TRBV19 | TGTGCCAGTACCGCGGGACAGGGACTCGAGCAGTACTTC | CASTAGQGLEQYF
once | TRBD2 | TRBJ2-7 | TRBV19 | TGTGCCAGTAGGGCCCCTGAAGCGGGAGTCTATGAGCAGTACTTC | CASRAPEAGVYEQYF
- | TRBD1 | TRBJ1-6 | TRBV6-5 | TGTGCCAGCAGTACCCAAACAGGGGTTTCACCCCTCCACTTT | CASSTQTGVSPLHF
- | - | TRBJ1-3 | TRBV29-1 | TGCAGCGTTGAATCGACAGGCTCTAACACCATATATTTT | CSVESTGSNTIYF
- | TRBD2 | TRBJ2-2 | TRBV5-1 | TGCGCCAGCAGCTTGGGTAGCGGGAGGAACACCGGGGAGCTGTTTTTT | CASSLGSGRNTGELFF
- | - | TRBJ1-3 | TRBV14 | TGTGCCAGCAGCCAAGAATACAGGGCGACGAGGGGAAACACCATATATTTT | CASSQEYRATRGNTIYF
once | - | TRBJ1-3 | TRBV5-6 | TGTGCCAGCAGCTTGGTTAGGGAGGCTGGAAACACCATATATTTT | CASSLVREAGNTIYF
- | TRBD2 | TRBJ2-1 | TRBV5-6 | TGTGCCAGCAGCTGGGAACTAGCGGGCCCCGAGCAGTTCTTC | CASSWELAGPEQFF
- | TRBD2 | TRBJ2-2 | TRBV10-3 | TGTGCCATCAGTGACGGGGGGTGGTACACCGGGGAGCTGTTTTTT | CAISDGGWYTGELFF
- | TRBD2 | TRBJ2-1 | TRBV7-7 | TGTGCTAGCAGCTTAGACGGGAGGGGAAATGAGCAGTTCTTC | CASSLDGRGNEQFF
- | - | TRBJ1-1 | TRBV2 | TGTGCCGGATCAGGGATTATGAACACTGAAGCTTTCTTT | CAGSGIMNTEAFF
- | TRBD1 | TRBJ1-2 | TRBV3-1/TRBV3-2 | TGTGCCAGCAGCCAAGTTGACTTCGGGACAGCCTATGGCTACACCTTC | CASSQVDFGTAYGYTF
- | TRBD2 | TRBJ2-5 | TRBV5-5 | TGTGCCAGCAGCTTCTTGGTTGCGGGAGGTAGGGAGACCCAGTACTTC | CASSFLVAGGRETQYF
- | TRBD1 | TRBJ2-7 | TRBV18 | TGTGCCAGTAGCGCCGGGACAGGGATGTTCGACGAGCAGTACTTC | CASSAGTGMFDEQYF
- | TRBD2 | TRBJ2-7 | TRBV9 | TGTGCCAGCAGCCTCATAGCGGGAGGCATCCACGAGCAGTACTTC | CASSLIAGGIHEQYF
few | TRBD2 | TRBJ2-2 | TRBV9 | TGTGCCAGCAGCGGTAGCGGGAGGCCGGGCACCGGGGAGCTGTTTTTT | CASSGSGRPGTGELFF
- | - | TRBJ2-3 | TRBV12-5 | TGTGCTAGTGGGGAGGGGACAGACTACACAGATACGCAGTATTTT | CASGEGTDYTDTQYF
- | - | TRBJ2-7 | TRBV20-1 | TGCAGTGCTAGTAGGGCGGGAACCTACGAGCAGTACTTC | CSASRAGTYEQYF
- | TRBD1 | TRBJ2-7 | TRBV7-6 | TGTGCCAGCAGCCCCCTTGGACAGGGGCTAGCCTACGAGCAGTACTTC | CASSPLGQGLAYEQYF
- | - | TRBJ1-2 | TRBV29-1 | TGCAGCGTTGAAGGACAGGCGGGCTATGGCTACACCTTC | CSVEGQAGYGYTF
- | - | TRBJ2-1 | TRBV15 | TGTGCCACCAGCAGAGAGTACGTGCGGGAAAAGGGAGGGCAGTTCTTC | CATSREYVREKGGQFF
- | - | TRBJ2-7 | TRBV11-3 | TGTGCCAGCAGCCCGGCCGGGGCCTACGAGCAGTACTTC | CASSPAGAYEQYF
- | TRBD1 | TRBJ1-4 | TRBV19 | TGTGCCAGTAGCCATCCCGGGACAGGGAGTGAAAAACTGTTTTTT | CASSHPGTGSEKLFF
few | TRBD1 | TRBJ2-7 | TRBV6-2/TRBV6-3 | TGTGCCAGCAGTAGGACAGGGGCTTACGAGCAGTACTTC | CASSRTGAYEQYF
few | - | TRBJ1-2 | TRBV9 | TGTGCCAGCAGCGTATCAGCGGAACCGGCTGGCTACACCTTC | CASSVSAEPAGYTF
once | TRBD2 | TRBJ2-1 | TRBV7-2 | TGTGCCAGCAGCCCAGGACTAGCGGGGTACAATGAGCAGTTCTTC | CASSPGLAGYNEQFF
- | TRBD1 | TRBJ2-7 | TRBV29-1 | TGCAGCGTTGAAAGGGACAGGGGCTACGAGCAGTACTTC | CSVERDRGYEQYF
- | TRBD1 | TRBJ2-2 | TRBV6-5 | TGTGCCAGCAGACCGGACAGGGCCAACACCGGGGAGCTGTTTTTT | CASRPDRANTGELFF
once | - | TRBJ2-4 | TRBV5-4 | TGTGCCAGCAGTTCAGCGGAAATAGCCAAAAACATTCAGTACTTC | CASSSAEIAKNIQYF
- | - | TRBJ2-1 | TRBV3-1/TRBV3-2 | TGTGCCAGCAGCCGAGTTTTAAATGAGCAGTTCTTC | CASSRVLNEQFF
- | TRBD1 | TRBJ1-4 | TRBV2 | TGTGCCAGCGGGTTAATCAGGGGGCCTTCTGAAAAACTGTTTTTT | CASGLIRGPSEKLFF
once | TRBD1 | TRBJ1-5 | TRBV18 | TGTGCCAGCTCATTACGGGCAGGGGGTGGTGGTCAGCCCCAGCATTTT | CASSLRAGGGGQPQHF
- | - | TRBJ2-2 | TRBV5-1 | TGCGCCAGCAGCCACAAATCTTCGAACACCGGGGAGCTGTTTTTT | CASSHKSSNTGELFF
few | - | TRBJ2-1 | TRBV4-1 | TGCGCCAGCAGCCAGGTTCTGGAGATCGGTGAGCAGTTCTTC | CASSQVLEIGEQFF
- | - | TRBJ2-2 | TRBV11-3 | TGTGCCAGCAGCTTCCAGAGACTTACGAACACCGGGGAGCTGTTTTTT | CASSFQRLTNTGELFF
- | TRBD1 | TRBJ1-1 | TRBV11-1 | TGTGCCAGCAGCTTAGCGTGGACAGGGAACACTGAAGCTTTCTTT | CASSLAWTGNTEAFF
- | TRBD2 | TRBJ2-1 | TRBV11-3 | TGTGCCAGCAGCTTTGGCGGGAGTAAGTCCTACAATGAGCAGTTCTTC | CASSFGGSKSYNEQFF
- | - | TRBJ2-3 | TRBV27 | TGTGCCAGCAGTGTCTACAACGCGGGACCAGATACGCAGTATTTT | CASSVYNAGPDTQYF
few | TRBD1 | TRBJ1-2 | TRBV10-2 | TGCGCCAGCAGTGAGTTGGACAGGGGGCTCAACTATGGCTACACCTTC | CASSELDRGLNYGYTF
once | TRBD1 | TRBJ2-2 | TRBV6-4 | TGTGCCAGCAGTGAAGAGGGACAGGCGACCGGGGAGCTGTTTTTT | CASSEEGQATGELFF
- | - | TRBJ2-3 | TRBV5-1 | TGCGCCAGCAGGGCGGGACTCCCGGTCACAGATACGCAGTATTTT | CASRAGLPVTDTQYF
- | TRBD1 | TRBJ2-3 | TRBV24-1 | TGTGCCACCAGTGAGTCCACAGGGGCCCCGAGCACAGATACGCAGTATTTT | CATSESTGAPSTDTQYF
- | - | TRBJ2-3 | TRBV7-3 | TGTGCCAGCAGCCCGGGTATCCAGGGGTACACAGATACGCAGTATTTT | CASSPGIQGYTDTQYF
- | - | TRBJ2-5 | TRBV29-1 | TGCAGCGTTGTACAGAACCAAGAGACCCAGTACTTC | CSVVQNQETQYF
- | TRBD1 | TRBJ2-7 | TRBV28 | TGTGCCAGCAGTTTAGGTGGACAGGGGGTCCAGTACTTC | CASSLGGQGVQYF
- | - | TRBJ1-5 | TRBV18 | TGTGCCAGCTCACCACAGGGCCTTATCTACCAGGGTAGCAATCAGCCCCAGCATTTT | CASSPQGLIYQGSNQPQHF